Listed here are 29 T cell receptor beta chains from one sample, sequenced in a study of Ad26.COV2.S vaccination and SARS-CoV-2 variants. The assay was immunoSEQ multiplex PCR, and TCRdb's table has in-frame clones only and misses some. The sample has approximately 480,000 clones; 87% are singletons. Treatment meaning: 19 received Ad26.COV2.S at low or high dose, single or two shots; a few received placebo; per-sample allocation not given. On day 63 after the first injection, vaccine and placebo recipients gave samples. Sequences were derived from peripheral blood, sampled in a trial of Ad26.COV2.S vaccine versus placebo. These receptors were taken from a person between 18 and 59 years old who received the Ad26.COV2.S COVID-19 vaccine or a placebo.

The gene calls are TRBV29-1 and TRBJ2-1; TRBD2 agrees at 9 bases. From germline, CDR1 is SQVTM and CDR2 ANQGSEA. J lost 6 bases, V lost 0 bases, and 9 bases had no gene match. There are 16 residues in the CDR3. The chain's CDR3 is CSVEDGTGTSFNEQFF. The CDR3 DNA sequence: TGCAGCGTTGAAGATGGGACCGGGACTAGCTTCAATGAGCAGTTCTTC.

The chain is built from TRBV5-1 and TRBJ2-1; TRBD2 matches at 12 bases. The CDR3 has 15 residues. CDR1 and CDR2 (germline): SGHRS, YFSETQ. The trim removed 1 base at V and 9 bases at J, leaving 5 bases unmatched. This CDR3 is CASSLTLAGGGEQFF. The DNA for the CDR3 is TGCGCCAGCAGCTTGACCCTAGCGGGAGGGGGTGAGCAGTTCTTC.

The gene calls are TRBV7-9 and TRBJ2-2, with D uncertain. V gave up 1 base and J gave up 6 bases, with 9 bases separating them. CDR1 is SEHNR, CDR2 FQNEAQ, per germline (reference sequence). The CDR3 totals 14 residues. CDR3 DNA sequence: TGTGCCAGCAGCTTAGGAACGTACTCCGGGGAGCTGTTTTTT. Its translation: CASSLGTYSGELFF.

The chain carries TRBV2 and TRBJ1-2; D remains unclear. This CDR3 comprises 13 residues. Germline CDR1 reads SNHLY; CDR2 reads FYNNEI. V was pared by 4 bases and J by 4 bases, with 10 bases between. The CDR3 sequence is CASSVVVGYGYTF. The CDR3 DNA reads as TGTGCCAGCAGTGTGGTAGTAGGCTATGGCTACACCTTC.

The V gene is TRBV28, the J gene TRBJ1-5, with a weak D call TRBD1 (6 bases). This CDR3 spans 13 amino acids. Germline CDR1 is MDHEN and CDR2 is SYDVKM. With 7 bases removed from V and 5 bases from J, the gap between germline ends came to 12 bases. The CDR3 coding sequence is TGTGCCAGCACCGAAAAGGGGGATCAGCCCCAGCATTTT. Translated: CASTEKGDQPQHF. Using reference TRBV28 and TRBJ1-5 for the parts outside the CDR3, the full variable domain is DVKVTQSSRYLVKRTGEKVFLECVQDMDHENMFWYRQDPGLGLRLIYFSYDVKMKEKGDIPEGYSVSREKKERFSLILESASTNQTSMYLCASTEKGDQPQHFGDGTRLSIL.

The chain employs TRBV5-1 and TRBJ1-2; the D is unclear. V was clipped by 4 bases and J by 7 bases, with 8 bases between them. The CDR3 is 11 residues long. From germline, CDR1 is SGHRS and CDR2 YFSETQ. The CDR3, as DNA: TGCGCCAGCAGCGACGGTGGTGGCTACACCTTC. Translated: CASSDGGGYTF.

The chain combines TRBV24-1 with TRBJ1-2; D remains unclear. Germline V gene sequence: CDR1 KGHDR, CDR2 SFDVKD. Between the trimmed V and J ends, which lost 2 bases and 1 base, there was a span of 4 bases. This CDR3 comprises 13 residues. Here the CDR3 DNA reads TGTGCCACCAGTGATTCTCTTAACTATGGCTACACCTTC. Amino acids: CATSDSLNYGYTF.

About this clone: The same CDR3 is also encoded by other DNA sequences in this sample. The chain links TRBV28 to TRBJ2-7; no clear D. The CDR3 covers 11 residues. Trimming shortened V by 4 bases and J by 2 bases, and 3 bases separated the two germline ends. CDR1 MDHEN and CDR2 SYDVKM come from the germline V gene. CDR3 residues: CASSSPYEQYF. In DNA, the CDR3 is TGTGCCAGCAGTTCCCCCTACGAGCAGTACTTC. Full variable domain (rest looked up from reference TRBV28 and TRBJ2-7): DVKVTQSSRYLVKRTGEKVFLECVQDMDHENMFWYRQDPGLGLRLIYFSYDVKMKEKGDIPEGYSVSREKKERFSLILESASTNQTSMYLCASSSPYEQYFGPGTRLTVT.

The chain employs TRBV30 and TRBJ1-6, with D unclear. The CDR3 consists of 15 residues. V lost 1 base and J lost 7, with 14 bases in between. CDR1 is GTSNPN, CDR2 SVGIG, per germline (reference sequence). CDR3 DNA: TGTGCCTGGAGTGCCCTCCCTTCCCCAAATTCACCCCTCCACTTT. Its protein is CAWSALPSPNSPLHF.

This clone was counted only a few times. The genes are TRBV5-1 and TRBJ1-2; D not certain. This CDR3 is built from 15 residues. Trimming pared 4 bases from V and 1 base from J, leaving 14 bases between. Germline CDR1 and CDR2: SGHRS and YFSETQ. The CDR3 loop reads CASSQSPADNYGYTF. The CDR3 DNA is TGCGCCAGCAGCCAGTCCCCTGCCGATAACTATGGCTACACCTTC.

The chain couples TRBV24-1 to TRBJ2-1; the match to TRBD1 covers 9 bases. After removal of 3 bases from V and 8 bases from J, the junction contained 7 bases not matched to a gene. Germline CDR1 KGHDR, CDR2 SFDVKD. The CDR3 consists of 15 residues. The CDR3 coding sequence is TGTGCCACCAGTGATGGGGGACAGGGAAGCGATGAGCAGTTCTTC. It codes for CATSDGGQGSDEQFF.

This rearrangement joins TRBV19 to TRBJ2-1; D could derive from TRBD1 or TRBD2 (5 bases each). There are 13 residues in the CDR3. Germline CDR1 and CDR2: LNHDA and SQIVND (reference sequence). Trimming shortened V by 4 bases and J by 15 bases, and 19 bases separated the two germline ends. CDR3 coding DNA: TGTGCCAGTAGTACTTCGGGACCACAGGCAGGGTTCTTC. This sequence encodes CASSTSGPQAGFF.

The V gene is TRBV19, the J gene TRBJ1-5; a possible D gene is TRBD1 (5 bases). Germline V gene sequence: CDR1 LNHDA, CDR2 SQIVND (reference sequence). The CDR3 sequence is 15 residues long. V lost 5 bases and J 1 base, leaving 12 bases between the germline ends. The CDR3 bases are TGTGCCAGTAGTCCAGGGTACCGGAGCAATCAGCCCCAGCATTTT. This translates into CASSPGYRSNQPQHF.

In this sample, this clone turned up a few times. This sequence joins TRBV19 and TRBJ1-5; D unclear. CDR1 is LNHDA, CDR2 SQIVND, per germline (reference sequence). V was trimmed by 3 bases and J by 3 bases, leaving 3 bases between them. This CDR3 comprises 12 residues. The CDR3 sequence is CASSIVNQPQHF. CDR3 bases: TGTGCCAGTAGTATCGTCAATCAGCCCCAGCATTTT.

This chain uses TRBV19 with TRBJ2-5; perhaps D is TRBD1 or TRBD2 (5 bases each). The CDR3 loop spans 14 amino acids. CDR1 and CDR2 from the germline V gene are LNHDA and SQIVND (reference sequence). Trimming stripped 1 base from V and 2 bases from J, with 8 bases between. CDR3 in amino acids: CASSIGGPQETQYF. The CDR3 coding sequence is TGTGCCAGTAGTATAGGGGGACCACAAGAGACCCAGTACTTC.

This chain connects TRBV3-1 (or the pseudogene TRBV3-2) to TRBJ1-2; possible D gene TRBD1, 6 bases. There are 14 residues in the CDR3. Between the trimmed V and J ends, which lost 4 bases and 4 bases, there was a span of 13 bases. Per germline, CDR1 LGHDT and CDR2 YNNKEL (reference sequence). The CDR3 DNA sequence: TGTGCCAGCAGCCTAGGACAGAACCTCTATGGCTACACCTTC. Protein: CASSLGQNLYGYTF.

The CDR3 bases are TGTGCCAGCTCACCAGTGGTAGGGACTAACTCCTACGAGCAGTACTTC. The encoded protein is CASSPVVGTNSYEQYF. This chain connects TRBV18 to TRBJ2-7; 7 bases map to TRBD2. This CDR3 region has 16 residues. The trim removed 2 bases at V and 0 bases at J, leaving 7 bases unmatched. Per the germline V gene, CDR1 is KGHSH and CDR2 is LQKENI.

This clone was found once. This chain joins TRBV9 and TRBJ1-1; no clear D. Germline lookup yields CDR1 SGDLS and CDR2 YYNGEE. The CDR3 is 15 residues long. The germline V and J ends were trimmed by 4 bases and 6 bases, with 19 bases remaining between them. The CDR3 DNA is TGTGCCAGCAGCACAATTGACGGCCGTGTGTCTGAAGCTTTCTTT. Protein: CASSTIDGRVSEAFF.

For the CDR3, the DNA is TGTGCCAGCACCGCAAGAGCAGGATTCCAAGAGACCCAGTACTTC. Translation gives CASTARAGFQETQYF. The chain joins TRBV14 to TRBJ2-5; D unclear. CDR3 length: 15 residues. CDR1 is SGHDN and CDR2 is FVKESK in the germline V gene. V was cut by 7 bases and J by 1 base, with 16 bases left in between.

The rearrangement uses TRBV7-3 and TRBJ1-1; no reliable D call. Trimming pared 2 bases from V and 1 base from J, leaving 8 bases between. Germline-derived CDR1 and CDR2 are SGHTA and FQGTGA. This CDR3 has 14 amino acids. The CDR3 protein is CASSLQPANTEAFF. The CDR3 coding sequence is TGTGCCAGCAGCTTACAACCAGCGAACACTGAAGCTTTCTTT.

This clone has a handful of counts. J is TRBJ1-4 and V is TRBV27; TRBD1 might be the D (5 bases). This CDR3 comprises 14 residues. Trimming took 6 bases from V and 7 from J, leaving 15 bases between them. CDR1 MNHEY and CDR2 SMNVEV come from the germline V gene (reference sequence). The CDR3 spells CASRGSRTTEKLFF. CDR3 in DNA: TGTGCCAGCAGGGGATCCCGGACAACTGAAAAACTGTTTTTT. The variable domain in full, with the rest retrieved from reference TRBV27 and TRBJ1-4, is EAQVTQNPRYLITVTGKKLTVTCSQNMNHEYMSWYRQDPGLGLRQIYYSMNVEVTDKGDVPEGYKVSRKEKRNFPLILESPSPNQTSLYFCASRGSRTTEKLFFGSGTQLSVL.

The chain uses TRBV9 and TRBJ2-3; the match to TRBD2 covers 10 bases. V was clipped by 3 bases and J by 5 bases; unmatched bases: 6. Germline values: CDR1 SGDLS, CDR2 YYNGEE. The CDR3 consists of 15 residues. CDR3 loop: CASSDSGGREDTQYF. CDR3 nucleotides: TGTGCCAGCAGCGATAGCGGGGGGCGAGAAGATACGCAGTATTTT.

The J gene is TRBJ2-2, the V gene TRBV4-2; no definite D call. The CDR3 is 15 amino acids. CDR1 and CDR2 (germline): LGHNA, YNFKEQ. Trimming removed 1 base from V and 5 bases from J, with 11 bases in between. The CDR3 here is CASSQGGPSTGELFF. The CDR3 coding sequence is TGTGCCAGCAGCCAAGGCGGTCCTTCTACCGGGGAGCTGTTTTTT.

The chain carries TRBV2 and TRBJ1-4; D unclear. The CDR3 is 12 amino acids. V gave up 6 bases and J gave up 8 bases, with 10 bases separating them. The germline V gene encodes CDR1 SNHLY and CDR2 FYNNEI. CDR3 protein: CASRVLGEKLFF. DNA for the CDR3: TGTGCCAGCAGGGTTCTTGGCGAAAAACTGTTTTTT.

The CDR3 reads CASSIARQLNSGNTIYF. The CDR3 nucleotides read TGTGCCAGTAGTATAGCACGACAGCTAAACTCTGGAAACACCATATATTTT. V is TRBV19 and J is TRBJ1-3, with TRBD1 as a possible D gene (5 bases). Trimming took off 1 base at V and 0 bases at J, with 13 bases between the two ends. Germline CDR1 LNHDA, CDR2 SQIVND (reference sequence). The CDR3 runs 17 residues.

The chain has TRBV27 and TRBJ1-4; possible D gene TRBD1, 5 bases. The CDR3 spans 17 residues. The V and J ends lost 4 bases and 5 bases respectively, with 20 bases between them. Germline values: CDR1 MNHEY, CDR2 SMNVEV (reference sequence). The CDR3: CASSYWGGNRGNEKLFF. CDR3 coding DNA: TGTGCCAGCAGTTATTGGGGGGGGAACAGAGGAAATGAAAAACTGTTTTTT.

In the case of this clone: The same CDR3 can be traced to other DNA sequences in this sample. The rearrangement uses TRBV19 and TRBJ2-2, with TRBD2 as a possible D gene (5 bases). CDR3 length: 14 residues. Trimming cost V 1 base and J 5 bases, with 8 bases left between them. Germline CDR1 is LNHDA and CDR2 is SQIVND (reference sequence). The CDR3 coding sequence is TGTGCCAGTAGTATAGGGCCGGGGACCGGGGAGCTGTTTTTT. Amino acid sequence: CASSIGPGTGELFF.

This chain connects TRBV19 to TRBJ2-3; 9 bases are shared with TRBD2. This CDR3 contains 16 residues. Per germline, CDR1 LNHDA and CDR2 SQIVND (reference sequence). V gave up 3 bases and J gave up 4 bases; unmatched junction bases: 8. CDR3 sequence: CASSILLAGGSDTQYF. In nucleotides, the CDR3 is TGTGCCAGTAGTATCTTACTTGCGGGAGGGTCAGATACGCAGTATTTT.

The chain employs TRBV9 and TRBJ2-5; 13 bases fit TRBD2. With 4 bases clipped from V and 2 bases from J, the junction kept 5 bases outside the gene matches. This CDR3 contains 16 residues. CDR1 is SGDLS and CDR2 is YYNGEE in the germline V gene. In nucleotides, the CDR3 is TGTGCCAGCAGCCCCCGACTAGCGGGAGGACAAGAGACCCAGTACTTC. This encodes CASSPRLAGGQETQYF.